These 3 T cell receptor beta chains were all obtained from the same sample, sequenced in a study of blood T cell repertoires in COVID-19. Measured with immunoSEQ multiplex PCR; TCRdb has only the in-frame clones, and not every one. The sample lists roughly 200,000 clones, about 86% seen once, with about 0.96% in the top ten. The source material was peripheral blood. The receptors shown here come from a woman aged 18-29 years who had recovered from COVID-19.

The chain combines TRBV10-3 with TRBJ2-5; 7 positions agree with TRBD2. Germline V gene sequence: CDR1 ENHRY, CDR2 SYGVKD. The CDR3 contains 15 residues. The ends lost 2 bases at V and 5 bases at J; junction bases unmatched: 8. CDR3 amino acids: CAISEGGGLRETQYF. The CDR3 region has the DNA TGTGCCATCAGTGAGGGGGGGGGTCTAAGGGAGACCCAGTACTTC.

The rearrangement joins TRBV6-5 to TRBJ2-1; the D gene is possibly TRBD1 (5 bases). The V end lost 2 bases, the J end lost 9 bases, and 17 bases lay between the germline ends. The CDR3 is made up of 15 amino acids. Per the germline V gene, CDR1 is MNHEY and CDR2 is SVGAGI. The CDR3 reads CASSYGQGSLSEQFF. Written as DNA, the CDR3 is TGTGCCAGCAGTTACGGGCAGGGCTCCCTCAGTGAGCAGTTCTTC.

This chain connects TRBV25-1 to TRBJ1-2; the D gene is possibly TRBD1 (5 bases). The length of the CDR3 is 13 residues. V was cut by 2 bases and J by 2 bases, with 6 bases left in between. CDR1 MGHDK and CDR2 SYGVNS come from the germline V gene. CDR3 amino acids: CASSEQGNYGYTF. The CDR3 region has the DNA TGTGCCAGCAGTGAACAGGGAAACTATGGCTACACCTTC.